Below, one TCR beta chain is given with its context. The antigen is undetermined. Every TCR beta cDNA library bore unique molecular identifiers. TCRdb analysed the PCR reads with MiXCR anew, one entry per CDR3 protein. This table holds more than 450,000 distinct CDR3 sequences, about 44% found once. The length of the CDR3 is 17 residues. Germline V lookup: CDR1 SGHAT, CDR2 FQNNGV. V shed 1 base and J shed 6 bases, with 20 bases lying between them. The data derive from a study of post-analysis software for immune sequencing data. Study in general: The disease courses covered relapsing-remitting, secondary progressive and progressive-relapsing multiple sclerosis.

Whole-study findings and limits: Compared with controls, patients had more of 4 to 6 TRBV segments, including TRBV5-6, TRBV5-1 and TRBV20-1. The normalized Chao1 diversity of multiple sclerosis patients was significantly lower than that of controls.

This chain links TRBV11-2 with TRBJ2-3; D is possibly TRBD2 (5 bases). This clonotype was obtained from a girl aged 10 to 17 with multiple sclerosis. Sequencing input: blood. The CDR3 sequence is CASSLVYQVHERDTQYF. The CDR3 nucleotides are TGTGCCAGCAGCTTAGTCTACCAGGTTCACGAGCGGGATACGCAGTATTTT.